One sample yielded the 16 T cell receptor beta chains listed below, sequenced in a study of a mutant IDH1 vaccine in newly diagnosed glioma. Indicated time point: baseline, week 1 (first vaccination visit). Treatment here: pre-vaccination baseline after standard-of-care therapy. Measured with immunoSEQ multiplex PCR; TCRdb has only the in-frame clones, and not every one. The repertoire holds roughly 99,000 clones, with about 87% as singletons. Sequencing was performed on PBMCs, taken from a glioma patient treated with radiotherapy, temozolomide or both. The receptor source for this set is a woman aged 45-60 years with glioma.

The sample holds a few counts of this clone. The rearrangement joins TRBV5-1 to TRBJ1-1; 8 positions match TRBD1. Germline V gene lookup returns CDR1 SGHRS and CDR2 YFSETQ. The CDR3 covers 14 residues. V lost 5 bases, J lost 1 base, and 4 bases stayed unmatched. The CDR3: CASRTGTGNTEAFF. In DNA form, the CDR3 reads TGCGCCAGCAGAACGGGGACAGGGAACACTGAAGCTTTCTTT.

The chain carries TRBV7-2 and TRBJ2-5, with 10 positions matching TRBD2. The germline gives CDR1 SGHTA, CDR2 FQGNSA. Trimming cost V 6 bases and J 4 bases; bases outside gene matches: 2. The CDR3 consists of 13 residues. The CDR3 sequence: CASRASGRETQYF. In nucleotides, the CDR3 is TGTGCCAGCAGGGCTAGCGGGAGAGAGACCCAGTACTTC.

This chain joins TRBV2 and TRBJ1-1; D gene ambiguous. Trimming removed 4 bases at V and 11 bases at J, with 11 bases between. The CDR3 has 11 residues. Germline V gene lookup returns CDR1 SNHLY and CDR2 FYNNEI. The CDR3 reads CASSGGLGAFF. In DNA, the CDR3 is TGTGCCAGCAGTGGAGGCCTCGGGGCTTTCTTT.

The J gene is TRBJ1-2, the V gene TRBV6-5, with no clear D. V shed 1 base and J shed 4 bases, with 7 bases lying between them. The CDR3 is made up of 13 amino acids. Germline V lookup: CDR1 MNHEY, CDR2 SVGAGI. CDR3 bases: TGTGCCAGCAGTTACTGGGCAGGCTATGGCTACACCTTC. This encodes CASSYWAGYGYTF.

The J gene is TRBJ2-7, the V gene TRBV7-2; 7 bases agree with TRBD2. This CDR3 has 15 amino acids. With V trimmed by 3 bases and J by 0 bases, 5 bases remained unmatched. Germline CDR1 SGHTA, CDR2 FQGNSA. DNA of the CDR3: TGTGCCAGCAGCTTTCTCGGGGGGAGCTCCTACGAGCAGTACTTC. This codes for CASSFLGGSSYEQYF. The entire variable domain, with the rest obtained from reference TRBV7-2 and TRBJ2-7, is as follows: GAGVSQSPSNKVTEKGKDVELRCDPISGHTALYWYRQSLGQGLEFLIYFQGNSAPDKSGLPSDRFSAERTGGSVSTLTIQRTQQEDSAVYLCASSFLGGSSYEQYFGPGTRLTVT.

V is TRBV28 and J is TRBJ2-7; tentatively, D is TRBD2 (6 bases). Germline CDR1 reads MDHEN; CDR2 reads SYDVKM. This CDR3 has 14 residues. Trimming took 6 bases from V and 6 from J, leaving 18 bases between them. The CDR3 sequence: CASSWIGGWGEQYF. The CDR3 nucleotides are TGTGCCAGCAGCTGGATCGGGGGTTGGGGCGAGCAGTACTTC.

This clone was observed once. The chain links TRBV6-5 to TRBJ2-5; D remains unclear. CDR1 and CDR2 from the germline V gene are MNHEY and SVGAGI. Trimming removed 1 base at V and 5 bases at J, with 14 bases between. The CDR3 extends over 15 amino acids. CDR3 loop: CASSYFGGPGETQYF. CDR3 bases: TGTGCCAGCAGTTACTTCGGCGGCCCTGGGGAGACCCAGTACTTC.

This clone was detected a few times. The chain is built from TRBV29-1 and TRBJ1-1, with D uncertain. V was pared by 8 bases and J by 3 bases, with 16 bases between. The germline CDR1 and CDR2 sequences are SQVTM and ANQGSEA. The CDR3 length is 13 residues. The chain's CDR3 is CSFHRGSDTEAFF. CDR3 DNA: TGCAGCTTTCACAGAGGGTCAGACACTGAAGCTTTCTTT.

The chain links TRBV27 to TRBJ2-7; TRBD2 matches at 8 bases. Looked up from germline, CDR1 is MNHEY and CDR2 is SMNVEV (reference sequence). The CDR3 has 16 amino acids. V lost 11 bases, J lost 0 bases, and 15 bases stayed unmatched. CDR3 region: CAPRGASGWSSYEQYF. As DNA, the CDR3 is TGTGCCCCCCGGGGGGCTAGCGGGTGGAGCTCCTACGAGCAGTACTTC.

The chain couples TRBV7-9 to TRBJ1-2, with 8 bases matching TRBD1. Trimming removed 7 bases from V and 6 bases from J; junction bases left unmatched: 4. CDR1 and CDR2 (germline): SEHNR, FQNEAQ (reference sequence). The CDR3 extends over 12 amino acids. Written as DNA, the CDR3 is TGTGCCAGCAAGCTACAGGGGGATGGCTACACCTTC. Translation: CASKLQGDGYTF.

This clone occurred once. The chain couples TRBV4-2 to TRBJ2-7; 7 nucleotides match TRBD2. CDR3 length: 14 amino acids. Trimming cost V 0 bases and J 2 bases; bases outside gene matches: 1. Per germline, CDR1 LGHNA and CDR2 YNFKEQ. The CDR3 coding sequence is TGTGCCAGCAGCCAAGATCTAGCGGCCTACGAGCAGTACTTC. Its translation is CASSQDLAAYEQYF.

As to this clone: One junction end disagrees with the germline gene, perhaps due to a read error. The rearrangement links TRBV5-8 to TRBJ2-7, with D hard to call. The CDR3 is 13 amino acids. Per germline, CDR1 SGHTS and CDR2 YDEGEE. The CDR3 DNA sequence: TGTGCCAGCAGCCCCGGAGTCCCGCCGAGATTGGTCTTC. Translating gives CASSPGVPPRLVF.

The chain joins TRBV6-6 to TRBJ1-3; D call uncertain. The germline V and J ends were trimmed by 1 base and 4 bases, with 14 bases remaining between them. The CDR3 contains 16 residues. The germline CDR1 and CDR2 sequences are MNHNY and SVGAGI (reference sequence). The CDR3 loop reads CASSYLLSSEGNTIYF. The CDR3 bases are TGTGCCAGCAGTTACTTGCTTTCCAGCGAGGGAAACACCATATATTTT.

V usage is TRBV28 and J usage is TRBJ1-4; D might be TRBD1 (5 bases). The CDR3 is 13 residues long. Per germline, CDR1 MDHEN and CDR2 SYDVKM. V was trimmed by 4 bases and J by 5 bases, leaving 8 bases between them. The CDR3 loop reads CASSWQGNEKLFF. Here the CDR3 DNA reads TGTGCCAGCAGTTGGCAGGGCAATGAAAAACTGTTTTTT.

The CDR3 reads CASRHNSEGANEKLFF. DNA for the CDR3: TGTGCCAGCAGGCATAACTCCGAGGGAGCCAATGAAAAACTGTTTTTT. The chain couples TRBV28 to TRBJ1-4, with D uncertain. The CDR3 has 16 residues. Trimming cost V 6 bases and J 5 bases, with 19 bases left between them. CDR1 MDHEN and CDR2 SYDVKM come from the germline V gene. The full variable domain, in which reference TRBV28 and TRBJ1-4 provide the parts outside the CDR3, is DVKVTQSSRYLVKRTGEKVFLECVQDMDHENMFWYRQDPGLGLRLIYFSYDVKMKEKGDIPEGYSVSREKKERFSLILESASTNQTSMYLCASRHNSEGANEKLFFGSGTQLSVL.

V is TRBV28 and J is TRBJ2-1; 8 bases match TRBD1. This CDR3 region has 17 residues. The germline gives CDR1 MDHEN, CDR2 SYDVKM. Trimming at V came to 3 bases and at J to 4 bases, leaving 11 bases not matched to a gene. The CDR3: CASSLPSTGVTYNEQFF. The CDR3 region has the DNA TGTGCCAGCAGTTTGCCGTCGACAGGGGTTACATACAATGAGCAGTTCTTC.